Shown below are 18 T cell receptor beta chains from a single sample sequenced in a study of T-cell memory formation after mild COVID-19. MiXCR, applied by TCRdb to the 5' RACE reads, yields one record per CDR3 protein. The repertoire holds roughly 560,000 distinct CDR3 sequences, with roughly 20% as singletons. The sample taken for sequencing was PBMCs or a T cell subset sorted from them (not recorded which). These receptors were obtained from an adult woman who had mild COVID-19 (a few samples of this study predate the infection). Cell type and time point are not known.

This clonotype was seen only a few times. The genes are TRBV4-2 and TRBJ2-1; 7 bases are shared with TRBD2. The V gene end was trimmed by 0 bases and the J gene end by 5 bases; junction bases not matched to a gene: 4. CDR3 size: 15 residues. CDR1 is LGHNA and CDR2 is YNFKEQ in the germline V gene. The CDR3 spells CASSQDWLADNEQFF. The CDR3 nucleotides read TGTGCCAGCAGCCAAGATTGGCTAGCGGACAATGAGCAGTTCTTC.

This clonotype was detected a few times. J is TRBJ2-2 and V is TRBV9; weak D call: TRBD2 (6 bases). Deletions cut 5 bases from V and 0 bases from J, with 14 bases between. Per germline, CDR1 SGDLS and CDR2 YYNGEE. The CDR3 contains 16 residues. In DNA, the CDR3 is TGTGCCAGCAGTGTAACCGGGACTCCGAACACCGGGGAGCTGTTTTTT. It translates to CASSVTGTPNTGELFF.

The CDR3 DNA is TGTGCCAGCAGCCGATACCCCCCCGGGAGGGGGGCCAACGTCCTGACTTTC. This translates into CASSRYPPGRGANVLTF. The chain is built from TRBV7-3 and TRBJ2-6, with 7 nucleotides matching TRBD2. V was clipped by 5 bases and J by 4 bases; unmatched bases: 11. The CDR3 extends over 17 amino acids. Germline V CDR1 and CDR2: SGHTA, FQGTGA.

V is TRBV12-3 or TRBV12-4 and J is TRBJ1-2; D remains unclear. The germline V and J ends were trimmed by 1 base and 6 bases, with 9 bases remaining between them. The CDR3 has 13 residues. This CDR3 is CASSLGTANGYTF. CDR3 nucleotides: TGTGCCAGCAGTTTAGGCACAGCGAATGGCTACACCTTC.

The J gene is TRBJ1-5, the V gene TRBV7-8; no clear D gene. This CDR3 spans 20 amino acids. The V end was cut by 0 bases, the J end by 0 bases, with 21 bases between. Germline values: CDR1 SGHVS, CDR2 FQNEAQ. The CDR3 sequence: CASSLAFRPPVPYSNQPQHF. For the CDR3, the DNA is TGTGCCAGCAGCTTAGCCTTCAGACCCCCGGTCCCCTATAGCAATCAGCCCCAGCATTTT.

The chain carries TRBV4-1 and TRBJ1-1; possibly TRBD1 for D (6 bases). Trimming left V 1 base short and J 0 bases short, with 15 bases between. The germline V gene encodes CDR1 MGHRA and CDR2 YSYEKL. This CDR3 region has 17 residues. Here the CDR3 reads CASSQGVLRGMNTEAFF. DNA for the CDR3: TGCGCCAGCAGCCAAGGTGTCCTAAGGGGGATGAACACTGAAGCTTTCTTT.

The chain recombines TRBV7-2 with TRBJ2-3; TRBD2 agrees at 11 bases. The J segment lost 1 base and the V segment lost 2 bases, leaving 14 bases of the junction unmatched. The CDR3 totals 20 residues. CDR1 and CDR2 from the germline V gene are SGHTA and FQGNSA. This CDR3 is CASSLRRGGGLAVRTDTQYF. CDR3 nucleotides: TGTGCCAGCAGCTTAAGGCGAGGGGGGGGACTAGCGGTACGCACAGATACGCAGTATTTT.

This clonotype was counted between two and nine times. The chain links TRBV7-2 to TRBJ1-1; TRBD1 matches at 7 bases. The CDR3 covers 14 residues. Unmatched junction bases numbered 3, after V lost 3 bases and J lost 2 bases. From germline, CDR1 is SGHTA and CDR2 FQGNSA. CDR3 region: CASSFDRVNTEAFF. CDR3 bases: TGTGCCAGCAGCTTTGACAGGGTCAACACTGAAGCTTTCTTT.

The table lists this clonotype with a few counts. The genes are TRBV11-3 and TRBJ2-5, with 7 bases matching TRBD1. CDR1 is SGHNT, CDR2 YENEEA, per germline. V shed 0 bases, J shed 5 bases, and the junction held 6 bases outside the gene matches. CDR3 length: 15 residues. The CDR3 here is CASSLDPRGLETQYF. CDR3 in DNA: TGTGCCAGCAGCTTAGATCCCAGGGGGTTGGAGACCCAGTACTTC.

The rearrangement uses TRBV7-9 and TRBJ2-6; tentatively, D is TRBD2 (5 bases). The CDR3 covers 19 residues. Germline V gene sequence: CDR1 SEHNR, CDR2 FQNEAQ (reference sequence). The V end was cut by 2 bases, the J end by 0 bases, with 17 bases between. CDR3 bases: TGTGCCAGCAGCTTACTCTCTGACTACTCCAGCTCTGGGGCCAACGTCCTGACTTTC. Its protein product is CASSLLSDYSSSGANVLTF.

The CDR3 loop is CASSLTSTGTEYGYTF. In DNA form, the CDR3 reads TGTGCCAGCAGCTTAACCTCAACAGGGACCGAGTATGGCTACACCTTC. V and J are TRBV7-8 and TRBJ1-2, with TRBD1 as a possible D gene (6 bases). Germline-derived CDR1 and CDR2 are SGHVS and FQNEAQ. The V and J ends lost 2 bases and 5 bases respectively, with 18 bases between them. The CDR3 length is 16 residues. Filled out from reference TRBV7-8 and TRBJ1-2, the complete variable domain reads GAGVSQSPRYKVAKRGQDVALRCDPISGHVSLFWYQQALGQGPEFLTYFQNEAQLDKSGLPSDRFFAERPEGSVSTLKIQRTQQEDSAVYLCASSLTSTGTEYGYTFGSGTRLTVV.

This clonotype was detected only a few times. The chain employs TRBV20-1 and TRBJ1-1, with D unclear. The CDR3 length is 13 residues. Germline V gene sequence: CDR1 DFQATT, CDR2 SNEGSKA (reference sequence). V was clipped by 6 bases and J by 4 bases, with 15 bases between them. This CDR3 is CSAPTAGGTEAFF. The DNA of the CDR3 is TGCAGTGCCCCCACGGCGGGCGGCACTGAAGCTTTCTTT.

A few counts support this clonotype. The V call is TRBV7-2, the J call TRBJ1-4, with D possibly matching TRBD1 (5 bases). The CDR3 contains 15 residues. Germline values: CDR1 SGHTA, CDR2 FQGNSA. Trimming pared 1 base from V and 7 bases from J, leaving 13 bases between. The CDR3 spells CASSLGGGVGEKLFF. CDR3 in DNA: TGTGCCAGCAGCTTAGGTGGGGGAGTTGGTGAAAAACTGTTTTTT.

This chain links TRBV11-2 with TRBJ1-1; D not resolved. Germline CDR1 and CDR2: SGHAT and FQNNGV. The CDR3 has 15 amino acids. Trimming cost V 1 base and J 3 bases, with 12 bases left between them. CDR3 sequence reads: CASSLALRMYTEAFF. CDR3 sequence (DNA): TGTGCCAGCAGCTTAGCTCTTCGGATGTACACTGAAGCTTTCTTT.

The V call is TRBV9, the J call TRBJ1-6, with D possibly TRBD1 on 6 matching bases. The CDR3 length is 15 residues. V shed 4 bases and J shed 7 bases, with 15 bases lying between them. CDR1 is SGDLS and CDR2 is YYNGEE in the germline V gene. The CDR3 loop is CASSPRWGGNSPLHF. In DNA, the CDR3 is TGTGCCAGCAGCCCAAGATGGGGGGGCAATTCACCCCTCCACTTT.

This clonotype came up a few times. This chain's CDR3 is CASSARRRDTEAFF. CDR3 DNA: TGTGCCAGCAGCGCCCGCAGGAGGGACACTGAAGCTTTCTTT. This sequence joins TRBV7-8 and TRBJ1-1; D gene uncertain. Trimming pared 5 bases from V and 3 bases from J, leaving 13 bases between. The CDR3 spans 14 residues. Germline CDR1 SGHVS, CDR2 FQNEAQ.

This clonotype has at least ten counts. The genes are TRBV10-3 and TRBJ2-3; no definite D call. The CDR3 runs to 14 residues. The V end lost 2 bases, the J end lost 0 bases, and 6 bases lay between the germline ends. The germline V gene has CDR1 ENHRY and CDR2 SYGVKD. CDR3 residues: CAISEPASTDTQYF. In nucleotides, the CDR3 is TGTGCCATCAGTGAGCCAGCTAGCACAGATACGCAGTATTTT.

The chain combines TRBV15 with TRBJ1-4; D remains ambiguous. Looked up from germline, CDR1 is LNHNV and CDR2 is YYDKDF (reference sequence). CDR3 length: 12 residues. V shed 6 bases and J shed 7 bases, with 9 bases lying between them. The CDR3 here is CATRGWTEKLFF. CDR3 sequence (DNA): TGTGCCACCAGGGGATGGACTGAAAAACTGTTTTTT.